These 8 T cell receptor beta chains share one sample of origin, sequenced in a study of blood T cells in healthy people across ages. A second PCR, run for roughly 6 to 11 cycles, used a sample-barcoded 5' primer plus a J-beta primer mix. MiXCR was run by TCRdb on the 5' RACE reads, yielding one entry per CDR3 protein. The sample consists of roughly 1.5 million distinct CDR3 sequences, about 45% of them appearing once. Sample: blood. These receptors were taken from a woman younger than 35 in good health.

This chain uses TRBV7-9 with TRBJ1-2, with unresolved D. The V end was cut by 1 base, the J end by 2 bases, with 11 bases between. Per germline, CDR1 SEHNR and CDR2 FQNEAQ (reference sequence). The CDR3 runs to 15 residues. DNA for the CDR3: TGTGCCAGCAGCTTAGTTGTGGAATTCAACTATGGCTACACCTTC. Translating it yields CASSLVVEFNYGYTF.

The CDR3 sequence: CAIAGQGQAEAFF. The CDR3 coding sequence is TGTGCCATCGCCGGACAGGGGCAGGCTGAAGCTTTCTTT. This chain joins TRBV10-3 and TRBJ1-1; the match to TRBD1 covers 9 bases. Germline-derived CDR1 and CDR2 are ENHRY and SYGVKD. CDR3 length: 13 amino acids. The V gene end was trimmed by 8 bases and the J gene end by 6 bases; junction bases not matched to a gene: 7.

In its sample, this clonotype was seen a few times. The CDR3 sequence is CASGLGGQEFNYGYTF. The CDR3 DNA follows: TGTGCTAGTGGTTTGGGGGGACAGGAATTTAACTATGGCTACACCTTC. The chain links TRBV12-5 to TRBJ1-2; 8 positions match TRBD1. Germline trimming cut 1 base from V and 1 base from J; bases unmatched to any gene: 5. This CDR3 has 16 amino acids. Per the germline V gene, CDR1 is LGHNT and CDR2 is FRNRAP. Using reference TRBV12-5 and TRBJ1-2 for the parts outside the CDR3, the full variable domain is DARVTQTPRHKVTEMGQEVTMRCQPILGHNTVFWYRQTMMQGLELLAYFRNRAPLDDSGMPKDRFSAEMPDATLATLKIQPSEPRDSAVYFCASGLGGQEFNYGYTFGSGTRLTVV.

In its sample, this clonotype was seen once. The chain combines TRBV6-2 or TRBV6-3 with TRBJ2-4; D ambiguous. The DNA end favors TRBJ2-7, so the J call may be wrong. The CDR3 sequence is 15 residues long. The germline V gene encodes CDR1 MNHEY and CDR2 SVGEGT. The CDR3, as DNA: TGTGCCAGCAGTACGACCTCCCGCCCGGGTAACGAGCAGTACTTC. This codes for CASSTTSRPGNEQYF.

The chain joins TRBV20-1 to TRBJ2-1; 9 bases are shared with TRBD1. The J call may be wrong; the DNA end is better matched by TRBJ2-7. Germline V gene sequence: CDR1 DFQATT, CDR2 SNEGSKA (reference sequence). The length of the CDR3 is 14 residues. Written as DNA, the CDR3 is TGCAGTGCCGAAGTGGGACAGGGATACAATGAGCAGTACTTC. It codes for CSAEVGQGYNEQYF.

This chain uses TRBV28 with TRBJ1-5, with D perhaps TRBD1 (5 bases). V was cut by 3 bases and J by 1 base, with 13 bases left in between. Germline-derived CDR1 and CDR2 are MDHEN and SYDVKM. The CDR3 is 16 residues long. CDR3 region: CASSFGTSRSNQPQHF. CDR3 DNA sequence: TGTGCCAGCAGTTTCGGGACCTCGCGAAGCAATCAGCCCCAGCATTTT.

As for this clonotype: A much larger clonotype is one base distant, so this may be a read error. This CDR3 reads CASSQETSGSYEQFF. The CDR3 nucleotides are TGTGCCAGCAGCCAAGAGACTAGCGGCTCCTACGAGCAGTTCTTC. The chain links TRBV4-2 to TRBJ2-1, with 9 bases that match TRBD2. The CDR3 runs to 15 residues. Germline V gives CDR1 LGHNA, CDR2 YNFKEQ. Germline trimming cut 0 bases from V and 10 bases from J; bases unmatched to any gene: 7.

This clonotype was counted only a few times. The chain has TRBV4-1 and TRBJ1-4, with D possibly TRBD1 on 6 matching bases. Trimming took off 5 bases at V and 3 bases at J, with 16 bases between the two ends. Germline values: CDR1 MGHRA, CDR2 YSYEKL. This CDR3 has 16 residues. This CDR3 reads CASSASGTRANEKLFF. Here the CDR3 DNA reads TGCGCCAGCAGCGCGAGTGGGACACGCGCTAATGAAAAACTGTTTTTT.